This T cell receptor (beta chain) was sequenced for a study of early T cells in non-severe SARS-CoV-2 infection. Study as a whole: Bulk RNA isolated from unsorted whole blood underwent sequencing; chains were not paired. Study results and limitations: Clonotype matching in VDJdb favored anti-spike CD8 responses and did not capture private and CD4 specificities.

This clonotype was counted ten times or more. Antigen unknown. The TCR library protocol attached unique molecular identifiers to the individual cDNA molecules. TCRdb redid the calling of the 5' RACE reads with MiXCR, one entry per CDR3 protein. Counted here are roughly 68,000 distinct CDR3 sequences, just under 5% occurring once; the ten biggest clones make up 4.5% to 5.5%. Germline V gene data show CDR1 as SGHDN and CDR2 as FVKESK. The CDR3 sequence is 13 residues long. Trimming took off 6 bases at V and 0 bases at J, with 6 bases between the two ends. This clonotype was obtained from an adult who was a healthcare worker with PCR-confirmed SARS-CoV-2 infection or an uninfected control (not recorded which). The chain joins TRBV14 to TRBJ2-1; D is uncertain. Material: whole blood. CDR3 coding DNA: TGTGCCAGCAGACTTAGCTCCTACAATGAGCAGTTCTTC. It codes for CASRLSSYNEQFF.